These T cell receptor beta chains were read from a single sample in a study of vaccination effects on CD4 cells after COVID-19. Their recognized antigens are unknown. The assay was immunoSEQ multiplex PCR, and TCRdb's table has in-frame clones only and misses some. The data hold some 11,000 clones, with 74% observed a single time. The material sequenced was CD4+ T cells from PBMCs cultured with HCoV-229E spike peptides, taken before COVID-19 vaccination. Every receptor here comes from a human donor who received a COVID-19 vaccine. Each CDR3 is given with its conserved first and last residue. The D gene is left open where the match is weak. Clone sizes are given selectively: once, few, many, or a class where the clone is expanded.

NA | TRBJ1-1 | TRBV27 | NA | CASSNLGDLMNTEAFF | TGTGCCAGCAGCAACCTCGGGGACCTAATGAACACTGAAGCTTTCTTT
once | TRBJ2-1 | TRBV12-3/TRBV12-4 | NA | CASSTPYKQFF | TGTGCCAGCAGTACGCCCTACAAGCAGTTCTTC
NA | TRBJ2-2 | TRBV5-1 | NA | CASSSATARDTGELFF | TGCGCCAGCAGCTCCGCAACGGCAAGGGACACCGGGGAGCTGTTTTTT
NA | TRBJ1-3 | TRBV9 | NA | CASSVGGHSGNTIYF | TGTGCCAGCAGCGTAGGCGGACACTCTGGAAACACCATATATTTT
NA | TRBJ2-3 | TRBV10-3 | NA | CAISESTGRMQYF | TGTGCCATCAGTGAGTCGACGGGGAGGATGCAGTATTTT
NA | TRBJ1-1 | TRBV28 | NA | CASSFGRGRSAFF | TGTGCCAGCAGTTTCGGCAGGGGCCGGTCAGCTTTCTTT
NA | TRBJ1-1 | TRBV10-3 | NA | CAISEYGGTNTEAFF | TGTGCCATCAGTGAGTACGGGGGCACGAACACTGAAGCTTTCTTT
NA | TRBJ2-7 | TRBV11-2 | NA | CASRRGRGRGSYEQYF | TGTGCCAGCAGAAGGGGACGGGGGAGAGGCTCCTACGAGCAGTACTTC
NA | TRBJ2-7 | TRBV3-1/TRBV3-2 | NA | CASSQVSPGTYPYEQYF | TGTGCCAGCAGCCAAGTTTCCCCGGGGACTTACCCCTACGAGCAGTACTTC
NA | TRBJ2-5 | TRBV11-2 | TRBD2 | CASSSWTSGIRETQYF | TGTGCCAGCAGCTCATGGACTAGCGGGATTCGAGAGACCCAGTACTTC
NA | TRBJ2-7 | TRBV3-1/TRBV3-2 | NA | CASSLTPNSYEQYF | TGTGCCAGCAGCCTTACCCCTAACTCCTACGAGCAGTACTTC
NA | TRBJ1-5 | TRBV19 | TRBD1 | CASSLGQLGPQHF | TGTGCCAGTAGCCTGGGACAGTTGGGGCCCCAGCATTTT
NA | TRBJ1-1 | TRBV19 | NA | CASSITKNTEAFF | TGTGCCAGTAGTATAACGAAGAACACTGAAGCTTTCTTT
few | TRBJ2-7 | TRBV13 | TRBD2 | CASSLPPGGLAGDYEQYF | TGTGCCAGCAGCTTACCCCCAGGAGGACTAGCGGGGGACTACGAGCAGTACTTC
once | TRBJ1-6 | TRBV4-1 | NA | CANDLANSPLHF | TGCGCCAACGATCTAGCCAATTCACCCCTCCACTTT
few | TRBJ1-2 | TRBV6-1 | NA | CASSEGQVSHGYTF | TGTGCCAGCAGTGAAGGGCAGGTCAGTCATGGCTACACCTTC
NA | TRBJ1-1 | TRBV30 | NA | CALNRGSHTEAFF | TGTGCCTTGAATCGGGGCAGTCACACTGAAGCTTTCTTT
NA | TRBJ2-7 | TRBV21-1 | NA | CASSEAGRVYEQYF | TGTGCCAGCAGCGAAGCCGGCAGAGTCTACGAGCAGTACTTC
NA | TRBJ1-2 | TRBV28 | NA | CASSLAHGTTRGGYTF | TGTGCCAGCAGTTTAGCCCACGGGACAACCAGGGGTGGCTACACCTTC
NA | TRBJ2-5 | TRBV4-2 | TRBD2 | CASSQDGGGREETQYF | TGTGCCAGCAGCCAAGACGGGGGGGGACGAGAGGAGACCCAGTACTTC
NA | TRBJ2-1 | TRBV28 | NA | CATSPHSGYNEQFF | TGTGCCACCTCTCCCCATAGCGGATACAATGAGCAGTTCTTC
few | TRBJ2-1 | TRBV11-3 | NA | CASSDQNEQFF | TGTGCCAGCAGCGACCAGAATGAGCAGTTCTTC
NA | TRBJ1-2 | TRBV19 | NA | CASSIGDDSYGYTF | TGTGCCAGTAGTATAGGGGACGACTCCTATGGCTACACCTTC
NA | TRBJ1-5 | TRBV6-5 | NA | CARTRGDSNQPQHF | TGTGCCAGAACCCGGGGAGATAGCAATCAGCCCCAGCATTTT
NA | TRBJ2-2 | TRBV4-3 | NA | CASSPDSTGELFF | TGCGCCAGCAGTCCGGACAGCACCGGGGAGCTGTTTTTT
NA | TRBJ1-5 | TRBV11-2 | NA | CASSSATGKGNQPQHF | TGTGCCAGCAGCTCCGCTACAGGGAAGGGGAATCAGCCCCAGCATTTT
NA | TRBJ1-1 | TRBV28 | TRBD1 | CASSPWTGGATEAFF | TGTGCCAGCAGTCCCTGGACAGGGGGAGCCACTGAAGCTTTCTTT
NA | TRBJ2-1 | TRBV20-1 | NA | CSQGVDEQFF | TGCAGCCAAGGAGTAGATGAGCAGTTCTTC
NA | TRBJ1-2 | TRBV5-4 | NA | CASSPPGQLGANYGYTF | TGTGCCAGCAGCCCTCCCGGACAGCTTGGAGCTAACTATGGCTACACCTTC
NA | TRBJ1-5 | TRBV15 | NA | CATSTGQVSNQPQHF | TGTGCCACCAGCACAGGGCAAGTGAGCAATCAGCCCCAGCATTTT
NA | TRBJ1-3 | TRBV30 | TRBD1 | CAWSFPGQGNTIYF | TGTGCCTGGAGTTTCCCGGGACAGGGAAACACCATATATTTT
NA | TRBJ1-2 | TRBV30 | NA | CAWNSLLSLSF | TGTGCCTGGAATTCACTTCTATCCCTCTCATTC
NA | TRBJ2-6 | TRBV18 | NA | CASSPLDGVSGANVLTF | TGTGCCAGCTCACCACTAGATGGGGTCTCTGGGGCCAACGTCCTGACTTTC
NA | TRBJ2-2 | TRBV6-5 | TRBD1 | CASSSNRDRANGELFF | TGTGCCAGCAGTTCCAACCGGGACAGGGCTAACGGGGAGCTGTTTTTT
NA | TRBJ2-2 | TRBV5-1 | TRBD1 | CASSLASGGAGTGELFF | TGCGCCAGCAGCTTGGCCTCAGGGGGCGCCGGCACCGGGGAGCTGTTTTTT
NA | TRBJ2-7 | TRBV5-4 | NA | CASSYPGNYEQYF | TGTGCCAGCAGCTATCCAGGGAACTACGAGCAGTACTTC